The clone carrying this T cell receptor (beta chain) has just one count. The table came from immunoSEQ multiplex PCR; TCRdb's copy has only in-frame clones and leaves some out. The sample has fewer than 95,000 clones, approximately 94% seen once; the top ten hold about 0.26%. This record comes from a study of technical replicates of blood from several donors. The CDR3 loop spans 14 amino acids. Deletions cut 4 bases from V and 0 bases from J, with 8 bases between. Germline-derived CDR1 and CDR2 are MGHRA and YSYEKL. The specimen was T cells isolated from PBMCs. The chain links TRBV4-1 to TRBJ2-3; a weak D match, TRBD2 (6 bases). This TCR derives from a human donor in good health. CDR3 sequence (DNA): TGCGCCAGCAGCCGGGCGGGGAGCACAGATACGCAGTATTTT. It translates to CASSRAGSTDTQYF.